The rows below give T cell receptor beta chains drawn from one sample of a study of T cell responses to AZD1222 COVID-19 vaccine. Sequencing used immunoSEQ multiplex PCR; TCRdb keeps in-frame clones, though not all of them. The data contain 90,000 to 120,000 clones, 85% to 90% of them seen just once; the ten biggest clones take up 16%. Sequenced material: peripheral blood, taken on day 0 of AZD1222 vaccination. These receptors originate from an adult in good health. CDR3s include the opening cysteine and the closing phenylalanine or tryptophan. The D gene is left open where the match is weak. A clone size is listed for some rows: how often the clone was seen (once, few, many), or a class if it is expanded.

clone size: -; D gene: -; V gene: TRBV11-2; J gene: TRBJ1-5; CDR3 protein: CASSLVGNPNQPQHF; CDR3 DNA: TGTGCCAGCAGCTTAGTTGGCAACCCAAATCAGCCCCAGCATTTT
clone size: -; D gene: -; V gene: TRBV6-5; J gene: TRBJ1-6; CDR3 protein: CYQGRDNSPLHF; CDR3 DNA: TGTTACCAGGGGCGGGATAATTCACCCCTCCACTTT
clone size: -; D gene: -; V gene: TRBV6-2/TRBV6-3; J gene: TRBJ1-5; CDR3 protein: CASSYGTGGPQHF; CDR3 DNA: TGTGCCAGCAGTTACGGGACGGGTGGGCCCCAGCATTTT
clone size: -; D gene: -; V gene: TRBV28; J gene: TRBJ1-4; CDR3 protein: CASSAGVSEKLFF; CDR3 DNA: TGTGCCAGCAGCGCAGGGGTTTCGGAAAAACTGTTTTTT
clone size: -; D gene: -; V gene: TRBV6-6; J gene: TRBJ2-1; CDR3 protein: CASRKGGGYNEQFF; CDR3 DNA: TGTGCCAGCAGGAAGGGGGGAGGGTACAATGAGCAGTTCTTC
clone size: few; D gene: TRBD2; V gene: TRBV6-4; J gene: TRBJ2-6; CDR3 protein: CASSDSGGAGANVLTF; CDR3 DNA: TGTGCCAGCAGTGACTCGGGGGGGGCTGGGGCCAACGTCCTGACTTTC
clone size: -; D gene: -; V gene: TRBV6-1; J gene: TRBJ2-4; CDR3 protein: CASSEFGEIGRKAKNIQYF; CDR3 DNA: TGTGCCAGCAGTGAATTCGGGGAAATAGGGAGGAAAGCCAAAAACATTCAGTACTTC
clone size: once; D gene: TRBD1; V gene: TRBV24-1; J gene: TRBJ1-5; CDR3 protein: CATSDSRWTGNQPQHF; CDR3 DNA: TGTGCCACCAGTGACAGCCGTTGGACAGGAAATCAGCCCCAGCATTTT
clone size: -; D gene: TRBD1; V gene: TRBV18; J gene: TRBJ1-2; CDR3 protein: CASSPGQALGNYGYTF; CDR3 DNA: TGTGCCAGCTCACCGGGACAGGCTTTGGGAAACTATGGCTACACCTTC
clone size: -; D gene: -; V gene: TRBV3-1/TRBV3-2; J gene: TRBJ1-1; CDR3 protein: CASSQEIRTGEAFF; CDR3 DNA: TGTGCCAGCAGCCAAGAAATTCGGACGGGTGAAGCTTTCTTT
clone size: -; D gene: -; V gene: TRBV28; J gene: TRBJ2-7; CDR3 protein: CAPDVRLGSYEQYF; CDR3 DNA: TGTGCCCCGGACGTTCGACTAGGCTCCTACGAGCAGTACTTC
clone size: -; D gene: TRBD1; V gene: TRBV11-3; J gene: TRBJ1-2; CDR3 protein: CASSSRTGGKDGYTF; CDR3 DNA: TGTGCCAGCAGCTCTAGGACAGGGGGGAAGGATGGCTACACCTTC
clone size: -; D gene: TRBD1; V gene: TRBV5-1; J gene: TRBJ1-2; CDR3 protein: CASSLWRQGYGYTF; CDR3 DNA: TGCGCCAGCAGCTTGTGGAGACAGGGCTATGGCTACACCTTC
clone size: -; D gene: TRBD1; V gene: TRBV3-1/TRBV3-2; J gene: TRBJ1-5; CDR3 protein: CASSQSGQGARNQPQHF; CDR3 DNA: TGTGCCAGCAGCCAATCGGGCCAGGGGGCGCGCAATCAGCCCCAGCATTTT
clone size: few; D gene: TRBD1; V gene: TRBV5-1; J gene: TRBJ1-6; CDR3 protein: CASSSRTGAYNSPLHF; CDR3 DNA: TGCGCCAGCAGCTCCCGGACAGGGGCCTATAATTCACCCCTCCACTTT
clone size: -; D gene: -; V gene: TRBV6-5; J gene: TRBJ1-2; CDR3 protein: CASRPGGGPNYGYTF; CDR3 DNA: TGTGCCAGCAGGCCCGGGGGTGGGCCTAACTATGGCTACACCTTC
clone size: once; D gene: -; V gene: TRBV18; J gene: TRBJ2-2; CDR3 protein: CASSLWQGTQNTGELFF; CDR3 DNA: TGTGCCAGCTCACTTTGGCAGGGTACCCAGAACACCGGGGAGCTGTTTTTT
clone size: -; D gene: -; V gene: TRBV7-6; J gene: TRBJ1-6; CDR3 protein: CASSLETGDSYNSPLHF; CDR3 DNA: TGTGCCAGCAGCTTAGAAACGGGGGATTCCTATAATTCACCCCTCCACTTT
clone size: -; D gene: -; V gene: TRBV7-9; J gene: TRBJ2-7; CDR3 protein: CASSPDTYEQYF; CDR3 DNA: TGTGCCAGCAGCCCTGACACCTACGAGCAGTACTTC
clone size: -; D gene: TRBD2; V gene: TRBV11-1; J gene: TRBJ2-3; CDR3 protein: CASSPGLAASTDTQYF; CDR3 DNA: TGTGCCAGCAGCCCCGGACTAGCGGCTAGCACAGATACGCAGTATTTT
clone size: -; D gene: -; V gene: TRBV19; J gene: TRBJ2-7; CDR3 protein: CASSRDQGYEQYF; CDR3 DNA: TGTGCCAGTAGTAGAGACCAGGGCTACGAGCAGTACTTC
clone size: -; D gene: TRBD2; V gene: TRBV4-1; J gene: TRBJ2-7; CDR3 protein: CASSQGLGTYEQYF; CDR3 DNA: TGCGCCAGCAGCCAGGGACTAGGTACCTACGAGCAGTACTTC
clone size: -; D gene: -; V gene: TRBV27; J gene: TRBJ2-1; CDR3 protein: CASSFRRGSGANEQFF; CDR3 DNA: TGTGCCAGCAGTTTTCGACGAGGGAGTGGGGCCAATGAGCAGTTCTTC
clone size: -; D gene: -; V gene: TRBV11-1; J gene: TRBJ1-1; CDR3 protein: CASSPWSLGTEAFF; CDR3 DNA: TGTGCCAGCAGCCCATGGAGTTTGGGGACTGAAGCTTTCTTT
clone size: -; D gene: -; V gene: TRBV5-1; J gene: TRBJ2-1; CDR3 protein: CASSFNGPNSYNEQFF; CDR3 DNA: TGCGCCAGCAGCTTTAACGGACCGAACTCCTACAATGAGCAGTTCTTC
clone size: -; D gene: -; V gene: TRBV27; J gene: TRBJ1-4; CDR3 protein: CASSNRATNEKLFF; CDR3 DNA: TGTGCCAGCAGTAACAGGGCCACTAATGAAAAACTGTTTTTT
clone size: -; D gene: -; V gene: TRBV14; J gene: TRBJ2-2; CDR3 protein: CASSQDEPGESGELFF; CDR3 DNA: TGTGCCAGCAGCCAAGATGAGCCAGGGGAGTCCGGGGAGCTGTTTTTT
clone size: -; D gene: TRBD1; V gene: TRBV6-6; J gene: TRBJ1-4; CDR3 protein: CASSYSRDRPNEKLFF; CDR3 DNA: TGTGCCAGCAGTTACTCCCGGGACAGGCCTAATGAAAAACTGTTTTTT
clone size: -; D gene: TRBD1; V gene: TRBV4-1; J gene: TRBJ2-7; CDR3 protein: CASSQVETGVGYEQYF; CDR3 DNA: TGCGCCAGCAGCCAAGTTGAGACAGGGGTAGGCTACGAGCAGTACTTC
clone size: -; D gene: -; V gene: TRBV30; J gene: TRBJ1-1; CDR3 protein: CAWSYIPRGRMSTEAFF; CDR3 DNA: TGTGCCTGGAGTTATATCCCCCGGGGGAGAATGAGTACTGAAGCTTTCTTT
clone size: -; D gene: TRBD1; V gene: TRBV3-1/TRBV3-2; J gene: TRBJ1-4; CDR3 protein: CASSRLGQAEKLFF; CDR3 DNA: TGTGCCAGCAGCCGGTTGGGACAGGCTGAAAAACTGTTTTTT
clone size: -; D gene: -; V gene: TRBV30; J gene: TRBJ1-4; CDR3 protein: CAWGQKINEKLFF; CDR3 DNA: TGTGCCTGGGGACAGAAGATAAATGAAAAACTGTTTTTT
clone size: -; D gene: TRBD1; V gene: TRBV5-1; J gene: TRBJ1-6; CDR3 protein: CASSSLRAGGNSPLHF; CDR3 DNA: TGCGCCAGCAGCTCCTTAAGGGCAGGGGGGAATTCACCCCTCCACTTT
clone size: once; D gene: -; V gene: TRBV19; J gene: TRBJ1-2; CDR3 protein: CASSISTDNYGYTF; CDR3 DNA: TGTGCCAGTAGTATTTCCACAGACAACTATGGCTACACCTTC
clone size: -; D gene: TRBD2; V gene: TRBV9; J gene: TRBJ2-1; CDR3 protein: CASSPEGGSSYNEQFF; CDR3 DNA: TGTGCCAGCAGCCCTGAAGGCGGGAGCTCCTACAATGAGCAGTTCTTC
clone size: -; D gene: TRBD1; V gene: TRBV29-1; J gene: TRBJ1-1; CDR3 protein: CSVPGTANTEAFF; CDR3 DNA: TGCAGCGTCCCCGGGACAGCAAACACTGAAGCTTTCTTT
clone size: -; D gene: TRBD2; V gene: TRBV7-2; J gene: TRBJ2-2; CDR3 protein: CASSLTLSRLAGGTGELFF; CDR3 DNA: TGTGCCAGCAGCTTAACGCTTTCTCGTCTAGCGGGAGGTACCGGGGAGCTGTTTTTT
clone size: -; D gene: -; V gene: TRBV3-1/TRBV3-2; J gene: TRBJ1-3; CDR3 protein: CASSRDLSIAGNTIYF; CDR3 DNA: TGTGCCAGCAGTAGGGACCTATCTATAGCTGGAAACACCATATATTTT
clone size: -; D gene: TRBD1; V gene: TRBV19; J gene: TRBJ1-4; CDR3 protein: CASSIGGQGNEKLFF; CDR3 DNA: TGTGCCAGTAGTATAGGGGGACAGGGTAATGAAAAACTGTTTTTT
clone size: few; D gene: -; V gene: TRBV7-8; J gene: TRBJ2-3; CDR3 protein: CASSLVLVGTDTQYF; CDR3 DNA: TGTGCCAGCAGCTTAGTCCTTGTCGGGACAGATACGCAGTATTTT
clone size: -; D gene: TRBD1; V gene: TRBV5-1; J gene: TRBJ2-7; CDR3 protein: CASSRQGPPYEQYF; CDR3 DNA: TGCGCCAGCAGCAGACAGGGACCCCCTTACGAGCAGTACTTC
clone size: -; D gene: TRBD1; V gene: TRBV3-1/TRBV3-2; J gene: TRBJ2-7; CDR3 protein: CASRIGVRGHYEQYF; CDR3 DNA: TGTGCCAGCAGAATCGGCGTCAGGGGGCACTACGAGCAGTACTTC
clone size: -; D gene: -; V gene: TRBV18; J gene: TRBJ2-7; CDR3 protein: CASSPGTGREEQYF; CDR3 DNA: TGTGCCAGCTCACCAGGGACTGGCAGGGAGGAGCAGTACTTC
clone size: -; D gene: TRBD2; V gene: TRBV11-3; J gene: TRBJ2-3; CDR3 protein: CASSRLAGAGDTQYF; CDR3 DNA: TGTGCCAGCAGCCGGCTAGCGGGAGCCGGCGATACGCAGTATTTT
clone size: once; D gene: -; V gene: TRBV2; J gene: TRBJ2-1; CDR3 protein: CASSEERGEQFF; CDR3 DNA: TGTGCCAGCAGTGAAGAGAGGGGTGAGCAGTTCTTC
clone size: -; D gene: -; V gene: TRBV29-1; J gene: TRBJ1-1; CDR3 protein: CSVGGHPNTEAFF; CDR3 DNA: TGCAGCGTTGGAGGACACCCGAACACTGAAGCTTTCTTT
clone size: -; D gene: TRBD1; V gene: TRBV9; J gene: TRBJ2-1; CDR3 protein: CASTDGQAGFNEQFF; CDR3 DNA: TGTGCCAGCACGGACGGACAGGCGGGTTTTAATGAGCAGTTCTTC
clone size: -; D gene: -; V gene: TRBV5-1; J gene: TRBJ1-1; CDR3 protein: CASSLTGLNTEAFF; CDR3 DNA: TGCGCCAGCAGCTTAACAGGCCTCAACACTGAAGCTTTCTTT
clone size: -; D gene: TRBD1; V gene: TRBV10-3; J gene: TRBJ1-6; CDR3 protein: CAISESTGLSSPLHF; CDR3 DNA: TGTGCCATCAGTGAGTCGACAGGGTTGTCTTCACCCCTCCACTTT
clone size: -; D gene: -; V gene: TRBV5-6; J gene: TRBJ2-2; CDR3 protein: CASSLRGRLPAGELFF; CDR3 DNA: TGTGCCAGCAGCTTGAGGGGCCGCCTCCCGGCCGGGGAGCTGTTTTTT
clone size: few; D gene: -; V gene: TRBV19; J gene: TRBJ1-1; CDR3 protein: CASSVNTANTEAFF; CDR3 DNA: TGTGCCAGTAGTGTCAATACAGCGAACACTGAAGCTTTCTTT
clone size: -; D gene: TRBD1; V gene: TRBV29-1; J gene: TRBJ1-5; CDR3 protein: CSVRTGGPEPQHF; CDR3 DNA: TGCAGCGTCAGGACAGGGGGCCCAGAGCCCCAGCATTTT
clone size: -; D gene: -; V gene: TRBV5-1; J gene: TRBJ2-7; CDR3 protein: CASSLGPSSYEQYF; CDR3 DNA: TGCGCCAGCAGCTTGGGGCCTAGCTCCTACGAGCAGTACTTC
clone size: -; D gene: -; V gene: TRBV24-1; J gene: TRBJ2-2; CDR3 protein: CATSDSDSTNTGELFF; CDR3 DNA: TGTGCCACCAGTGATTCGGACAGCACGAACACCGGGGAGCTGTTTTTT
clone size: -; D gene: -; V gene: TRBV28; J gene: TRBJ1-1; CDR3 protein: CASSPPHKGTFF; CDR3 DNA: TGTGCCAGCAGTCCACCCCACAAAGGGACTTTCTTT
clone size: -; D gene: -; V gene: TRBV3-1/TRBV3-2; J gene: TRBJ2-5; CDR3 protein: CASSQEDGGQYF; CDR3 DNA: TGTGCCAGCAGCCAGGAGGACGGGGGCCAGTACTTC